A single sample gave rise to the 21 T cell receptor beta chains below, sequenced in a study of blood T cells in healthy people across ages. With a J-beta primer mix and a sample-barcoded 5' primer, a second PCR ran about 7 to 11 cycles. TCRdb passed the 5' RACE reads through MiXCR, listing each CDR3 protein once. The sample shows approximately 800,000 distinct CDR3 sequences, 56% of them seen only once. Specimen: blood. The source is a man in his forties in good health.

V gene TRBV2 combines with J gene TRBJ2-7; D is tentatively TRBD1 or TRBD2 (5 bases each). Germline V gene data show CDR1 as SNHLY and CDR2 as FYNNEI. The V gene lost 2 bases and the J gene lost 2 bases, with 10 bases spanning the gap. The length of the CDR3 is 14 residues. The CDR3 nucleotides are TGTGCCAGCAGTGAATTCCAGGGACCCTACGAGCAGTACTTC. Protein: CASSEFQGPYEQYF.

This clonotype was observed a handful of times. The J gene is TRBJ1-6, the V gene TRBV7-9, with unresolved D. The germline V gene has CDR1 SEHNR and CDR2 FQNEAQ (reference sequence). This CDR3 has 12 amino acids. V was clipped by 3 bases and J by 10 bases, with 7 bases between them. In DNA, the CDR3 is TGTGCCAGCAGCTTGTTGGGGTCACCCCTCCACTTT. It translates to CASSLLGSPLHF.

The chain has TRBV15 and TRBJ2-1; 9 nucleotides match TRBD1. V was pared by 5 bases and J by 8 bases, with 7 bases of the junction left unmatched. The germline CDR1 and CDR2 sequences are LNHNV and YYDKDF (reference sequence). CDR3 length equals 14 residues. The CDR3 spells CATSPHRDRDEQFF. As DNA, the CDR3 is TGTGCCACCAGCCCCCACCGGGACAGGGATGAGCAGTTCTTC.

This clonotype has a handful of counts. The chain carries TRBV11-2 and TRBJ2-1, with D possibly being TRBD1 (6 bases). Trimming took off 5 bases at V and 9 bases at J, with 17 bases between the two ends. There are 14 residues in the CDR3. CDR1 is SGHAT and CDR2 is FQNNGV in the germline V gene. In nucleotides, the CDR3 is TGTGCCAGCAGCCGAATTGGGGGCGGCGGTGAGCAGTTCTTC. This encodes CASSRIGGGGEQFF.

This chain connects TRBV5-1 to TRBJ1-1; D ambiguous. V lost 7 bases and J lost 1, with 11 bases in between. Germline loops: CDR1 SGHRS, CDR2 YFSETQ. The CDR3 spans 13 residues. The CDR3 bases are TGCGCCAGCTTCCAGGCCGGGAACACTGAAGCTTTCTTT. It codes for CASFQAGNTEAFF.

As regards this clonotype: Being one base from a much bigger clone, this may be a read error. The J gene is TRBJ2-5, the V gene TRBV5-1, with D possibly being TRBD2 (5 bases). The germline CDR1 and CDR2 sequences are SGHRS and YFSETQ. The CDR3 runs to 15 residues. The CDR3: CASSFNPSHQEAQYF. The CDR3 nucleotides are TGCGCCAGCAGCTTTAATCCTAGCCATCAAGAGGCCCAGTACTTC.

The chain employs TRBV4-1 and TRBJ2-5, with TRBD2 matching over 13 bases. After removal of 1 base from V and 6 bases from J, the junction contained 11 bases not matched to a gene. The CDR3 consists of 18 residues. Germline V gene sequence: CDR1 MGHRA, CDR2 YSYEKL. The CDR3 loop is CASSQAEGGLAGFQTQYF. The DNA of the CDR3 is TGCGCCAGCAGCCAAGCGGAGGGGGGACTAGCGGGATTTCAGACCCAGTACTTC.

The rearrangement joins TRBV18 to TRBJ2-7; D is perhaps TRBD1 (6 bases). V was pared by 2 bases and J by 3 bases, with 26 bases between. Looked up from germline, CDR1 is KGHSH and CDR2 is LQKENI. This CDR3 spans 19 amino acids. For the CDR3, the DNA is TGTGCCAGCTCACCAGTTTCTGGCAGGGGAAGGGGGAACCTCTACGAGCAGTACTTC. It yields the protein CASSPVSGRGRGNLYEQYF.

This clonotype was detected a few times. The CDR3: CASSQRTGVLSDTQYF. The CDR3 nucleotides are TGTGCCAGCAGTCAGCGGACAGGGGTTTTGTCAGATACGCAGTATTTT. The J gene is TRBJ2-3, the V gene TRBV12-3 or TRBV12-4; 9 bases match TRBD1. V lost 5 bases and J lost 4; bases outside the gene matches: 10. The CDR3 contains 16 residues.

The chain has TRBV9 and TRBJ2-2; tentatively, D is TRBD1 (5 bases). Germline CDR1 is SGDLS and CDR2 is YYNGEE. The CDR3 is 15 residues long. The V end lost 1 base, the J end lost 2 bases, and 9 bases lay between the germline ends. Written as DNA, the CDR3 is TGTGCCAGCAGCGTACAGGGTTCAAACACCGGGGAGCTGTTTTTT. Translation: CASSVQGSNTGELFF. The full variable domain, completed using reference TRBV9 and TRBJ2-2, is DSGVTQTPKHLITATGQRVTLRCSPRSGDLSVYWYQQSLDQGLQFLIQYYNGEERAKGNILERFSAQQFPDLHSELNLSSLELGDSALYFCASSVQGSNTGELFFGEGSRLTVL.

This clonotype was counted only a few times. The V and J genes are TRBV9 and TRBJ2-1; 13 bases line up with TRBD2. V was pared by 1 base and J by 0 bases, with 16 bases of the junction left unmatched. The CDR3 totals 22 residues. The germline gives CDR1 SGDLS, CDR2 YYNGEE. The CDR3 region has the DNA TGTGCCAGCAGCGTAACGACAGGGACTCCACTAGCGGGGGGGCACTCCTACAATGAGCAGTTCTTC. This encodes CASSVTTGTPLAGGHSYNEQFF.

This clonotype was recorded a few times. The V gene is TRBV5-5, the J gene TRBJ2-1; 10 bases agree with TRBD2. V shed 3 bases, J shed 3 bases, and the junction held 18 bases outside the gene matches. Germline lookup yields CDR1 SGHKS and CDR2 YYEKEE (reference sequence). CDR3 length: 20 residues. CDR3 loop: CASSSTSASGGLRNYNEQFF. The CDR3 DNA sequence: TGTGCCAGCAGCTCGACCTCAGCTAGCGGGGGCCTTAGAAACTACAATGAGCAGTTCTTC.

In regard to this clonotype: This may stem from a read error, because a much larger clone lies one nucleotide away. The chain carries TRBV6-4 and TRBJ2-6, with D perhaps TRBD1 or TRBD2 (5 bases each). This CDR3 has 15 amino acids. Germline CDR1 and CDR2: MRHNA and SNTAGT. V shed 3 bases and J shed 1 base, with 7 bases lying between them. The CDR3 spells CASSDGGSGANVLTF. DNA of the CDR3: TGTGCCAGCAGTGATGGGGGTTCTGGGGCCAACGTCCTGACTTTC.

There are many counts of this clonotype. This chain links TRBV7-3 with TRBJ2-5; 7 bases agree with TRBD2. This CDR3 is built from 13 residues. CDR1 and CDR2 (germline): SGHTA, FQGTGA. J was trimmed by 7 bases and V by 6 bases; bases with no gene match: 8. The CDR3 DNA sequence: TGTGCCAGCAGTGCTGGGAGGGGTTCGACCCAGTACTTC. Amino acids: CASSAGRGSTQYF.

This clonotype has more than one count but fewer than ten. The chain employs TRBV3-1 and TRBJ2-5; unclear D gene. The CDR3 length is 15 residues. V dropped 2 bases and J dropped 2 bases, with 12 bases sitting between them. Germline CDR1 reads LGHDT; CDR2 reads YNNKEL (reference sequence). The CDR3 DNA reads TGTGCCAGCAGCCAAATGATGACACAACAAGAGACCCAGTACTTC. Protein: CASSQMMTQQETQYF.

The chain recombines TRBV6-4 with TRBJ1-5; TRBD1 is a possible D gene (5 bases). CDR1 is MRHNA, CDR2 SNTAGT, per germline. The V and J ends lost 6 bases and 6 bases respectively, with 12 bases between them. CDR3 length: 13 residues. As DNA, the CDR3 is TGTGCCAGCAGCCCAGGGTTGTTTCAGCCCCAGCATTTT. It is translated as CASSPGLFQPQHF.

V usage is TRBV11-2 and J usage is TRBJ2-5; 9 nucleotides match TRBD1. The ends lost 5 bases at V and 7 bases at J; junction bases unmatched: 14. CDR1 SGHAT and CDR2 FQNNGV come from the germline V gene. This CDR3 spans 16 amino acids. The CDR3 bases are TGTGCCAGCAGCGACTACAGGGGGCCCACACCCGGGACCCAGTACTTC. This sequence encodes CASSDYRGPTPGTQYF.

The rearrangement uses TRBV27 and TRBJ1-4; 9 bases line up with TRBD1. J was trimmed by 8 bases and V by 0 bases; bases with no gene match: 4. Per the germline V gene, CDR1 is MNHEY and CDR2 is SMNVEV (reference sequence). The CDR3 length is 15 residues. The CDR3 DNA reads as TGTGCCAGCAGTTTATCGGGACAGGGTGGCGAAAAACTGTTTTTT. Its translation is CASSLSGQGGEKLFF.

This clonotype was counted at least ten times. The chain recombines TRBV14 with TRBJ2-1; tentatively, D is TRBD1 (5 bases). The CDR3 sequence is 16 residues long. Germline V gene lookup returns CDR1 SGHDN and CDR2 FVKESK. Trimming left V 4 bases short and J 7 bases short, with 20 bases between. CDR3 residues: CASSPPGQGFWNEQFF. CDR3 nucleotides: TGTGCCAGCAGCCCGCCCGGGCAGGGATTTTGGAATGAGCAGTTCTTC.

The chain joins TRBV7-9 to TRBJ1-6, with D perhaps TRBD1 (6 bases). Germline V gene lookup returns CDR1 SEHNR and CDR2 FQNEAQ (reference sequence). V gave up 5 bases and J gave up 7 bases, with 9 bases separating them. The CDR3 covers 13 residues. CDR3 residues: CASSDRTNSPLHF. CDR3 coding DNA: TGTGCCAGCAGCGACAGGACCAATTCACCCCTCCACTTT.

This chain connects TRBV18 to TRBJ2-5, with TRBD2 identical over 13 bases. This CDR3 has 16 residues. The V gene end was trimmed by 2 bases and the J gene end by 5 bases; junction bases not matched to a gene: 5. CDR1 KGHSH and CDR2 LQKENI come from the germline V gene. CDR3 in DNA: TGTGCCAGCTCACCAGGACTAGCGGGAGCCAGGGAGACCCAGTACTTC. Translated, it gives CASSPGLAGARETQYF. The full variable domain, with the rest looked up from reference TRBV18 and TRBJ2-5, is NAGVMQNPRHLVRRRGQEARLRCSPMKGHSHVYWYRQLPEEGLKFMVYLQKENIIDESGMPKERFSAEFPKEGPSILRIQQVVRGDSAAYFCASSPGLAGARETQYFGPGTRLLVL.